The sequence of this TCR beta chain was determined in a study of T cell responses to AZD1222 COVID-19 vaccine. This clone showed up just once. Libraries were prepared by immunoSEQ multiplex PCR; TCRdb keeps only in-frame clonotypes and omits some of them. The profile shows approximately 70,000 clones, about nine tenths of them singletons. V was cut by 2 bases and J by 4 bases, with 12 bases left in between. Germline CDR1 SNHLY, CDR2 FYNNEI. CDR3 length: 15 residues. This rearrangement joins TRBV2 to TRBJ1-3; D gene unclear. This sample comprised peripheral blood, obtained 28 days after the second dose of the MenACWY control vaccine. The clonotype originates from an adult who received the MenACWY meningococcal vaccine as a control. CDR3 loop: CASSELGGNGNTIYF. CDR3 coding DNA: TGTGCCAGCAGTGAACTTGGCGGGAACGGAAACACCATATATTTT.